The 23 T cell receptor beta chains reported below all come from one sample, sequenced in a study of control samples from healthy donors and cancer patients. Profiling relied on immunoSEQ multiplex PCR, and the TCRdb table lists in-frame clones only, not all of them. The sample has roughly 120,000 clones; over 75% are singletons. The sequenced sample was blood. Receptor source: a human donor in good health. The donor label of this sample is uncertain.

The chain employs TRBV6-5 and TRBJ1-1; D is unresolved. This CDR3 comprises 15 residues. Germline V lookup: CDR1 MNHEY, CDR2 SVGAGI. Trimming took 5 bases from V and 2 from J, leaving 15 bases between them. The CDR3 sequence: CASSTPRGKNTEAFF. DNA for the CDR3: TGTGCCAGCAGTACCCCTAGAGGGAAAAACACTGAAGCTTTCTTT.

The chain couples TRBV5-1 to TRBJ2-4; 7 bases map to TRBD1. The V gene end was trimmed by 3 bases and the J gene end by 5 bases; junction bases not matched to a gene: 5. The CDR3 sequence is 14 residues long. Germline CDR1 SGHRS, CDR2 YFSETQ. The CDR3 DNA sequence: TGCGCCAGCAGCTCACAGACAGGGCAAAACATTCAGTACTTC. It specifies CASSSQTGQNIQYF.

In regard to this clone: The same CDR3 can be traced to other DNA sequences in this sample. The chain carries TRBV6-5 and TRBJ1-5, with TRBD1 matching 7 bases. Germline V gene sequence: CDR1 MNHEY, CDR2 SVGAGI. CDR3 length: 13 amino acids. Trimming at V came to 8 bases and at J to 2 bases, leaving 3 bases not matched to a gene. DNA for the CDR3: TGTGCCAGCGGGACAGCCCGCAATCAGCCCCAGCATTTT. Residues: CASGTARNQPQHF.

The chain joins TRBV6-6 to TRBJ2-2; D call uncertain. The CDR3 runs to 13 residues. Germline-derived CDR1 and CDR2 are MNHNY and SVGAGI (reference sequence). The ends were cut back, 6 bases at V and 1 base at J, with 6 bases in the middle. CDR3 protein: CASRTENTGELFF. The CDR3 DNA is TGTGCCAGCAGAACCGAGAACACCGGGGAGCTGTTTTTT.

The chain joins TRBV9 to TRBJ2-2; no clear D. Germline lookup yields CDR1 SGDLS and CDR2 YYNGEE. With 5 bases removed from V and 0 bases from J, the gap between germline ends came to 5 bases. The CDR3 is made up of 13 amino acids. The CDR3 loop reads CASSAANTGELFF. The CDR3, as DNA: TGTGCCAGCAGTGCGGCGAACACCGGGGAGCTGTTTTTT.

The V call is TRBV7-2, the J call TRBJ2-7, with D maybe TRBD1 (5 bases). This CDR3 spans 13 amino acids. CDR1 is SGHTA, CDR2 FQGNSA, per germline. V was cut by 3 bases and J by 0 bases, with 6 bases left in between. The CDR3 loop is CASSFQGSYEQYV. Here the CDR3 DNA reads TGTGCCAGCAGCTTCCAGGGCTCCTACGAGCAGTACGTC.

The rearrangement uses TRBV19 and TRBJ2-5; the match to TRBD2 covers 8 bases. The CDR3 totals 16 residues. CDR1 is LNHDA and CDR2 is SQIVND in the germline V gene (reference sequence). The ends lost 6 bases at V and 5 bases at J; junction bases unmatched: 14. The CDR3 DNA sequence: TGTGCCAGTAGGGGACGTATAGCGGGACGACGCGAGACCCAGTACTTC. It is translated as CASRGRIAGRRETQYF.

This chain joins TRBV9 and TRBJ1-2; TRBD1 aligns across 8 bases. Per the germline V gene, CDR1 is SGDLS and CDR2 is YYNGEE. This CDR3 comprises 13 residues. The V gene end was trimmed by 3 bases and the J gene end by 2 bases; junction bases not matched to a gene: 0. The chain's CDR3 is CASSGTGNYGYTF. The CDR3 nucleotides are TGTGCCAGCAGCGGGACAGGGAACTATGGCTACACCTTC.

The rearrangement joins TRBV3-1 (or the pseudogene TRBV3-2) to TRBJ2-5, with 7 positions matching TRBD2. This CDR3 comprises 14 residues. The germline V gene encodes CDR1 LGHDT and CDR2 YNNKEL (reference sequence). With 1 base clipped from V and 2 bases from J, the junction kept 1 base outside the gene matches. This CDR3 is CASSQGAGQETQYF. CDR3 DNA sequence: TGTGCCAGCAGCCAAGGAGCGGGGCAAGAGACCCAGTACTTC.

The genes are TRBV23-1 and TRBJ2-3, with 9 bases identical to TRBD1. TRBV23-1 is assigned to the ORF class and has an uncertain function. With 8 bases clipped from V and 5 bases from J, the junction kept 14 bases outside the gene matches. CDR3 size: 16 residues. CDR3: CASHQTGQGLVDTQYF. The DNA for the CDR3 is TGCGCCAGCCACCAAACGGGACAGGGCTTAGTAGATACGCAGTATTTT.

CDR3 loop: CASSQIQLTYEQYF. CDR3 nucleotide sequence: TGTGCCAGCAGTCAGATACAGCTTACCTACGAGCAGTACTTC. V and J are TRBV2 and TRBJ2-7; D is unresolved. CDR3 length equals 14 residues. Deletions cut 5 bases from V and 2 bases from J, with 13 bases between. The germline V gene encodes CDR1 SNHLY and CDR2 FYNNEI.

This chain uses TRBV5-6 with TRBJ1-5, with a weak D call TRBD1 (6 bases). Germline V gives CDR1 SGHDT, CDR2 YYEEEE. This CDR3 contains 14 residues. V lost 2 bases and J lost 3, with 9 bases in between. CDR3 residues: CASSLGQINQPQHF. CDR3 in DNA: TGTGCCAGCAGCTTAGGACAGATCAATCAGCCCCAGCATTTT.

This chain joins TRBV10-3 and TRBJ2-7; the D is unclear. The CDR3 extends over 13 amino acids. Trimming took off 0 bases at V and 2 bases at J, with 5 bases between the two ends. CDR1 is ENHRY and CDR2 is SYGVKD in the germline V gene. CDR3 DNA: TGTGCCATCAGTGAGTCGCTAACCTACGAGCAGTACTTC. Its protein product is CAISESLTYEQYF.

The chain couples TRBV20-1 to TRBJ2-3; TRBD2 aligns across 9 bases. This CDR3 spans 16 amino acids. Per the germline V gene, CDR1 is DFQATT and CDR2 is SNEGSKA (reference sequence). The J segment lost 2 bases and the V segment lost 3 bases, leaving 9 bases of the junction unmatched. The CDR3 bases are TGCAGTGCTAGTGGGGTAGCGGGGGACCTCACAGATACGCAGTATTTT. Translation gives CSASGVAGDLTDTQYF.

Details on this clone: This CDR3 is also generated by other DNA sequences in the sample. The chain recombines TRBV6-6 with TRBJ2-2; D gene ambiguous. The germline CDR1 and CDR2 sequences are MNHNY and SVGAGI (reference sequence). CDR3 length: 12 residues. Trimming took 0 bases from V and 8 from J, leaving 4 bases between them. The CDR3 region is CASSYSDGELFF. In nucleotides, the CDR3 is TGTGCCAGCAGTTACTCGGATGGGGAGCTGTTTTTT.

V usage is TRBV24-1 and J usage is TRBJ1-5; D is possibly TRBD1 (6 bases). V lost 6 bases, J lost 3 bases, and 14 bases lay in between. The germline CDR1 and CDR2 sequences are KGHDR and SFDVKD. This CDR3 is 15 amino acids long. The CDR3 DNA follows: TGTGCCACCAGTCAGGGGCCGTCCCCCAATCAGCCCCAGCATTTT. Amino acids: CATSQGPSPNQPQHF.

V and J are TRBV27 and TRBJ1-6, with D possibly TRBD1 on 5 matching bases. Per germline, CDR1 MNHEY and CDR2 SMNVEV (reference sequence). The CDR3 runs 15 residues. The V end lost 0 bases, the J end lost 4 bases, and 7 bases lay between the germline ends. The DNA of the CDR3 is TGTGCCAGCAGTTTATCCGGGGGTTATAATTCACCCCTCCACTTT. It yields the protein CASSLSGGYNSPLHF.

This chain uses TRBV10-2 with TRBJ1-2, with D unclear. V lost 0 bases and J lost 4, with 6 bases in between. The CDR3 consists of 13 residues. The germline gives CDR1 WSHSY, CDR2 SAAADI. The CDR3 bases are TGCGCCAGCAGTGAGTCTCGGGCCTATGGCTACACCTTC. Translation gives CASSESRAYGYTF.

The rearrangement uses TRBV5-1 and TRBJ2-1, with D perhaps assigned TRBD1 or TRBD2 (6 bases each). The V gene lost 4 bases and the J gene lost 7 bases, with 15 bases spanning the gap. The CDR3 is 14 amino acids. The germline CDR1 and CDR2 sequences are SGHRS and YFSETQ. DNA of the CDR3: TGCGCCAGCAGCAGGGGGGCCGCCGTTAATGAGCAGTTCTTC. Translated, it gives CASSRGAAVNEQFF. The whole variable domain, filled in from reference TRBV5-1 and TRBJ2-1, reads KAGVTQTPRYLIKTRGQQVTLSCSPISGHRSVSWYQQTPGQGLQFLFEYFSETQRNKGNFPGRFSGRQFSNSRSEMNVSTLELGDSALYLCASSRGAAVNEQFFGPGTRLTVL.

The J gene is TRBJ2-7, the V gene TRBV7-2; the D gene is possibly TRBD1 (6 bases). Germline values: CDR1 SGHTA, CDR2 FQGNSA. This CDR3 has 14 residues. The V end was cut by 6 bases, the J end by 0 bases, with 12 bases between. CDR3 region: CASRPTGSSYEQYF. The CDR3 bases are TGTGCCAGCAGACCAACAGGGAGCTCCTACGAGCAGTACTTC.

The rearrangement uses TRBV7-2 and TRBJ1-2; TRBD1 aligns across 7 bases. The length of the CDR3 is 15 residues. V lost 7 bases to trimming and J lost 3 bases; unmatched junction nucleotides: 11. Germline V lookup: CDR1 SGHTA, CDR2 FQGNSA. The CDR3 sequence is CASTRDSGSDYGYTF. The DNA of the CDR3 is TGTGCCAGCACCCGGGACAGCGGGTCTGACTATGGCTACACCTTC. The full variable domain, in which reference TRBV7-2 and TRBJ1-2 provide the parts outside the CDR3, is GAGVSQSPSNKVTEKGKDVELRCDPISGHTALYWYRQSLGQGLEFLIYFQGNSAPDKSGLPSDRFSAERTGGSVSTLTIQRTQQEDSAVYLCASTRDSGSDYGYTFGSGTRLTVV.

The J gene is TRBJ1-2, the V gene TRBV6-6; 7 nucleotides match TRBD1. The CDR3 totals 14 residues. Germline V gene sequence: CDR1 MNHNY, CDR2 SVGAGI (reference sequence). The V gene end was trimmed by 6 bases and the J gene end by 2 bases; junction bases not matched to a gene: 6. Here the CDR3 DNA reads TGTGCCAGCAGCTGGACAGGCGACAACTATGGCTACACCTTC. This gives the protein CASSWTGDNYGYTF.

The V call is TRBV5-5, the J call TRBJ1-2, with D possibly matching TRBD1 (5 bases). The germline V gene has CDR1 SGHKS and CDR2 YYEKEE (reference sequence). V gave up 0 bases and J gave up 8 bases, with 11 bases separating them. The CDR3 sequence is 13 residues long. The CDR3 DNA sequence: TGTGCCAGCAGCTTGGGAGAGGGGAGCGGCTACACCTTC. This gives the protein CASSLGEGSGYTF.